In this sample, the clone carrying this T cell receptor (beta chain) turned up a few times. The antigen is unknown. The entry originates in a study of T cell repertoires in cytomegalovirus infection. Germline-derived CDR1 and CDR2 are MNHEY and SVGAGI. V shed 6 bases and J shed 12 bases, with 23 bases lying between them. The CDR3 spans 15 residues. TCRdb itself ran the reads through MiXCR, one entry per CDR3 protein. The sample consists of about 740,000 distinct CDR3 sequences, around 30% of them appearing once. The sequence was collected from a human donor in good health (CMV status not recorded). Some clones in this sample may be carry-over from other donors' samples. The sample in question was cultured PBMCs, obtained from culture after CMV antigen stimulation. The chain employs TRBV6-5 and TRBJ1-4; D possibly corresponds to TRBD1 (5 bases). CDR3 coding DNA: TGTGCCAGCAGGGACCCGGGGACGCTCGATGGGGAACTGTTTTTT. Translating gives CASRDPGTLDGELFF.